The 15 T cell receptor beta chains listed next were all sequenced from one sample in a study of neurological immune-mediated disorders. TCRdb reprocessed the 5' RACE reads via MiXCR and lists one record per CDR3 protein. The sample yields tens of thousands of distinct CDR3 sequences, around 10% seen once. The time point: technical triplicate 1. The sample consisted of PBMCs. The receptors derive from a man between 60 and 70 years old with HTLV-1-associated myelopathy (HAM/TSP).

The V call is TRBV6-5, the J call TRBJ2-7, with a tentative D call TRBD2 (6 bases). Germline values: CDR1 MNHEY, CDR2 SVGAGI. The CDR3 has 15 residues. CDR3 protein: CAISSPLASAYEQYF. The CDR3, as DNA: TGTGCAATCAGTTCTCCACTAGCATCGGCCTACGAGCAGTACTTC.

This clonotype was observed many times. The chain is built from TRBV4-1 and TRBJ2-7; 12 nucleotides agree with TRBD2. The ends lost 2 bases at V and 0 bases at J; junction bases unmatched: 5. Looked up from germline, CDR1 is MGHRA and CDR2 is YSYEKL. This CDR3 comprises 17 residues. CDR3 in amino acids: CASSQPLLAGGSYEQYF. In DNA form, the CDR3 reads TGCGCCAGCAGCCAACCGCTACTAGCGGGGGGCTCCTACGAGCAGTACTTC.

This clonotype was recorded at least ten times. This chain links TRBV29-1 with TRBJ1-2; TRBD1 matches 9 bases. After removal of 4 bases from V and 4 bases from J, the junction contained 4 bases not matched to a gene. The germline V gene encodes CDR1 SQVTM and CDR2 ANQGSEA. The CDR3 length is 13 residues. The CDR3: CSVGGGQGYGYTF. DNA of the CDR3: TGCAGCGTTGGGGGGGGACAGGGCTATGGCTACACCTTC.

This clonotype was recorded at least ten times. The rearrangement joins TRBV5-1 to TRBJ1-4, with TRBD1 matching 9 bases. Trimming cost V 4 bases and J 8 bases; bases outside gene matches: 9. There are 15 residues in the CDR3. CDR1 and CDR2 (germline): SGHRS, YFSETQ. CDR3 in amino acids: CASSLGQGGSEKLFF. The DNA of the CDR3 is TGCGCCAGCAGCCTGGGACAGGGAGGGAGCGAAAAACTGTTTTTT.

This clonotype was observed at least ten times. J is TRBJ2-3 and V is TRBV5-1, with unresolved D. Germline V gene data show CDR1 as SGHRS and CDR2 as YFSETQ. CDR3 length equals 14 residues. V was cut by 10 bases and J by 0 bases, with 15 bases left in between. The CDR3 spells CACSLAPSTDTQYF. CDR3 nucleotides: TGCGCCTGCTCCTTAGCCCCTAGCACAGATACGCAGTATTTT. Looking up the rest from reference TRBV5-1 and TRBJ2-3 gives the full variable domain: KAGVTQTPRYLIKTRGQQVTLSCSPISGHRSVSWYQQTPGQGLQFLFEYFSETQRNKGNFPGRFSGRQFSNSRSEMNVSTLELGDSALYLCACSLAPSTDTQYFGPGTRLTVL.

A remark on this clonotype: At one boundary the junction diverges from the germline segment, which might be a read error. The chain is built from TRBV5-1 and TRBJ1-1; 7 nucleotides agree with TRBD1. CDR3 size: 16 residues. CDR1 SGHRS and CDR2 YFSETQ come from the germline V gene. CDR3 protein: CASSPGQGELTAEAFF. The CDR3 coding sequence is TGCGCTAGCAGCCCCGGGCAGGGGGAACTAACCGCTGAAGCTTTCTTT.

This clonotype was seen many times. This chain uses TRBV4-3 with TRBJ2-5, with 7 bases aligning to TRBD1. The length of the CDR3 is 14 residues. Germline V gene lookup returns CDR1 LGHNA and CDR2 YSLEER. V gave up 3 bases and J gave up 9 bases; unmatched junction bases: 10. The CDR3 loop reads CASSQTGKGDAQYF. The CDR3 DNA reads TGCGCCAGCAGCCAGACAGGGAAGGGGGATGCCCAGTACTTC.

In its sample, this clonotype was seen many times. This chain joins TRBV27 and TRBJ1-1; TRBD1 might be the D (5 bases). Germline CDR1 is MNHEY and CDR2 is SMNVEV (reference sequence). V lost 4 bases, J lost 1 base, and 7 bases lay in between. The CDR3 covers 13 residues. The CDR3 DNA sequence: TGTGCCAGCAGTTGGGGGGGGAACACTGAAGCTTTCTTT. Its translation: CASSWGGNTEAFF.

This clonotype was seen repeatedly, ten times or more. The chain recombines TRBV5-1 with TRBJ2-5; D is ambiguous. Germline CDR1 is SGHRS and CDR2 is YFSETQ. V was trimmed by 0 bases and J by 6 bases, leaving 3 bases between them. This CDR3 is 11 amino acids long. Here the CDR3 reads CASSLEKTQYF. CDR3 DNA sequence: TGCGCCAGCAGCTTGGAAAAGACCCAGTACTTC.

At least ten counts were recorded for this clonotype. CDR3 coding DNA: TGCAGTGCTTGGCAGGGGGCTGTGAATGAGCAGTTCTTC. Translating gives CSAWQGAVNEQFF. This rearrangement joins TRBV20-1 to TRBJ2-1; 8 bases line up with TRBD1. J was trimmed by 7 bases and V by 5 bases; bases with no gene match: 7. The CDR3 loop spans 13 amino acids. Germline V lookup: CDR1 DFQATT, CDR2 SNEGSKA (reference sequence).

This clonotype showed up many times. The genes are TRBV5-5 and TRBJ1-6; 9 bases line up with TRBD1. Losses at the gene ends were 0 bases for V and 17 bases for J; bases not matched to a gene: 9. The CDR3 contains 14 residues. In germline, CDR1 is SGHKS, CDR2 YYEKEE (reference sequence). CDR3 protein: CASSLGPGQGLIHF. The CDR3 nucleotides read TGTGCCAGCAGCTTGGGACCGGGACAGGGCCTTATCCACTTT. The complete variable domain, with remaining parts taken from reference TRBV5-5 and TRBJ1-6, reads DAGVTQSPTHLIKTRGQQVTLRCSPISGHKSVSWYQQVLGQGPQFIFQYYEKEERGRGNFPDRFSARQFPNYSSELNVNALLLGDSALYLCASSLGPGQGLIHFGNGTRLTVT.

This clonotype was observed many times. The junction does not match germline at one end; this may be a read error. CDR3 DNA: TGTGCCAGCAGCCAAACCCCGACAGGCCCACCTTGTTTT. Amino acids: CASSQTPTGPPCF. The chain employs TRBV3-1 and TRBJ2-2; D possibly corresponds to TRBD1 (6 bases). This CDR3 has 13 amino acids. Germline loops: CDR1 LGHDT, CDR2 YNNKEL (reference sequence).

The table lists this clonotype with many counts. This chain connects TRBV12-3 or TRBV12-4 to TRBJ1-1; perhaps TRBD1 as D (6 bases). The CDR3 has 15 residues. With 4 bases removed from V and 0 bases from J, the gap between germline ends came to 12 bases. The CDR3 DNA is TGTGCCAGCAGTTGGGGGCCCCCGATGAACACTGAAGCTTTCTTT. Its translation is CASSWGPPMNTEAFF.

This clonotype was recorded at least ten times. The chain recombines TRBV7-2 with TRBJ2-3, with a possible D match to TRBD1 (5 bases). Looked up from germline, CDR1 is SGHTA and CDR2 is FQGNSA. The CDR3 contains 15 residues. Trimming removed 7 bases from V and 2 bases from J, with 16 bases in between. This chain's CDR3 is CASTLRRGHTDTQYF. As DNA, the CDR3 is TGTGCCAGCACCCTACGAAGGGGCCACACAGATACGCAGTATTTT.

This clonotype was detected many times. The CDR3 nucleotides read TGTGCCAGCAGTCCTTGGGACCCCAGAGATACGCAGTATTTT. Translated, it gives CASSPWDPRDTQYF. The gene calls are TRBV6-2 or TRBV6-3 and TRBJ2-3, with D perhaps being TRBD1 or TRBD2 (5 bases each). The germline V and J ends were trimmed by 5 bases and 5 bases, with 14 bases remaining between them. The length of the CDR3 is 14 residues. Germline V gene sequence: CDR1 MNHEY, CDR2 SVGEGT.